Presented here are 28 T cell receptor beta chains from one specimen sequenced in a study of monozygotic twins with inflammatory bowel disease. Reprocessing the 5' RACE reads, TCRdb reports a single entry for every CDR3 protein and omits DNA. The specimen's table records about 210,000 distinct CDR3 sequences. The sample was blood. Receptors originate from a human donor with ulcerative colitis or Crohn's disease, or a healthy co-twin of an affected twin (not recorded which).

The rearrangement links TRBV4-3 to TRBJ2-5; lacking DNA, the TRBD1 call made by TCRdb goes unchecked. The CDR3 is made up of 18 amino acids. The germline gives CDR1 LGHNA, CDR2 YSLEER. CDR3 residues: CASSQDYRGGPARETQYF.

The chain couples TRBV19 to TRBJ2-7; the TCRdb call, TRBD1, lacks DNA for checking. This CDR3 is built from 13 residues. The germline gives CDR1 LNHDA, CDR2 SQIVND (reference sequence). The CDR3 is CASSTGPSYEQYF.

The chain combines TRBV12-3 or TRBV12-4 with TRBJ1-2; TCRdb indicates TRBD1, and absent DNA this call remains unverified. This CDR3 is built from 16 residues. CDR3 in amino acids: CASSSFAFQGKGGYTF.

CDR3 sequence reads: CASSLGGRATNEKLFF. This chain links TRBV7-6 with TRBJ1-4. Germline V CDR1 and CDR2: SGHVS, FNYEAQ. This CDR3 comprises 16 residues.

The chain uses TRBV24-1 and TRBJ2-1; with no DNA, the TCRdb D assignment of TRBD1 cannot be verified. Per the germline V gene, CDR1 is KGHDR and CDR2 is SFDVKD. This CDR3 is built from 13 residues. The CDR3 here is CATSEVRGGEQFF.

The chain is built from TRBV20-1 and TRBJ2-5; checking the TCRdb D call of TRBD2 is not possible without DNA. The V gene's germline CDR1 is DFQATT and CDR2 SNEGSKA (reference sequence). The length of the CDR3 is 16 residues. CDR3 region: CSALRGATISQETQYF.

This chain connects TRBV6-1 to TRBJ2-7. Per the germline V gene, CDR1 is MNHNS and CDR2 is SASEGT. The CDR3 extends over 13 amino acids. This CDR3 reads CAILLYPSYEQYF.

CDR3 region: CASSLDAYGELFF. The gene calls are TRBV7-2 and TRBJ2-2. The CDR3 covers 13 residues. Germline V lookup: CDR1 SGHTA, CDR2 FQGNSA. Full variable domain (remainder filled in from reference TRBV7-2 and TRBJ2-2): GAGVSQSPSNKVTEKGKDVELRCDPISGHTALYWYRQSLGQGLEFLIYFQGNSAPDKSGLPSDRFSAERTGGSVSTLTIQRTQQEDSAVYLCASSLDAYGELFFGEGSRLTVL.

The chain carries TRBV7-3 and TRBJ2-1; absent DNA, TCRdb's TRBD2 call cannot be checked. Germline CDR1 and CDR2: SGHTA and FQGTGA. The CDR3 totals 13 residues. The CDR3 loop reads CASRAGLVGEQFF.

The chain has TRBV28 and TRBJ2-4. Germline V CDR1 and CDR2: MDHEN, SYDVKM. CDR3 length: 12 residues. CDR3 residues: CASSFYPSIQYF.

This chain uses TRBV5-5 with TRBJ2-2; TCRdb's D call of TRBD2 is untestable without DNA. CDR3 length equals 18 residues. Per the germline V gene, CDR1 is SGHKS and CDR2 is YYEKEE (reference sequence). This CDR3 reads CASSFLLLAGGNTGELFF. The variable domain in full, completed from reference TRBV5-5 and TRBJ2-2, reads DAGVTQSPTHLIKTRGQQVTLRCSPISGHKSVSWYQQVLGQGPQFIFQYYEKEERGRGNFPDRFSARQFPNYSSELNVNALLLGDSALYLCASSFLLLAGGNTGELFFGEGSRLTVL.

The chain links TRBV5-1 to TRBJ2-1; with no DNA, the TCRdb D assignment of TRBD1 cannot be verified. The germline CDR1 and CDR2 sequences are SGHRS and YFSETQ. The length of the CDR3 is 16 residues. This CDR3 is CASSFPGTGRTNEQFF.

The rearrangement joins TRBV30 to TRBJ1-6; without DNA, the TCRdb call of TRBD1 cannot be checked. The germline V gene encodes CDR1 GTSNPN and CDR2 SVGIG (reference sequence). The CDR3 is 15 amino acids. CDR3 amino acids: CAWMTGQGYNSPLHF.

The genes are TRBV28 and TRBJ2-1; TCRdb's assignment of TRBD2 cannot be checked, as there is no DNA. Germline values: CDR1 MDHEN, CDR2 SYDVKM. The CDR3 length is 16 residues. The CDR3 sequence is CASRRAGLVEGNEQFF.

J is TRBJ1-1 and V is TRBV6-5. The CDR3 is 15 residues long. Germline loops: CDR1 MNHEY, CDR2 SVGAGI. The CDR3 loop reads CASSYSQEMNTEAFF.

The chain uses TRBV6-2 or TRBV6-3 and TRBJ2-6. Germline CDR1 reads MNHEY; CDR2 reads SVGEGT. The CDR3 is 13 amino acids. CDR3 protein: CASLQPGANVLTF.

The CDR3 sequence: CASSRSYRDVGSYNEQFF. The V gene is TRBV4-1, the J gene TRBJ2-1; TCRdb gives TRBD1 as the D gene, but with no DNA this cannot be confirmed. CDR3 size: 18 residues. Germline V CDR1 and CDR2: MGHRA, YSYEKL.

V is TRBV5-4 and J is TRBJ2-7; as DNA is missing, the TRBD1 call by TCRdb cannot be tested. This CDR3 contains 15 residues. Germline assignment: CDR1 SGHNT and CDR2 YYREEE (reference sequence). The CDR3: CASFDGETEGDEQYF.

The V call is TRBV18, the J call TRBJ2-6. The CDR3 spans 14 residues. The germline CDR1 and CDR2 sequences are KGHSH and LQKENI. CDR3 in amino acids: CASSPPSGANVLTF.

The chain couples TRBV6-5 to TRBJ2-1; TCRdb reports TRBD1, a call that lacks DNA to check it against. The CDR3 spans 15 residues. The germline CDR1 and CDR2 sequences are MNHEY and SVGAGI. The CDR3: CASSYDRVEGDEQFF.

The chain recombines TRBV7-9 with TRBJ1-4; TCRdb reports TRBD1, a call that lacks DNA to check it against. The CDR3 contains 15 residues. Germline V gives CDR1 SEHNR, CDR2 FQNEAQ (reference sequence). The CDR3 is CASSRYDRPNEKLFF.

The chain uses TRBV14 and TRBJ2-2; TCRdb returns TRBD1, unconfirmable since there is no DNA. Germline CDR1 and CDR2: SGHDN and FVKESK. The length of the CDR3 is 16 residues. The CDR3 reads CASSQRGQGGTGELFF.

This chain uses TRBV5-1 with TRBJ1-1. CDR3 length: 16 amino acids. Germline assignment: CDR1 SGHRS and CDR2 YFSETQ. This CDR3 is CASSLSGRVGGTEAFF. The complete variable domain, with remaining parts taken from reference TRBV5-1 and TRBJ1-1, reads KAGVTQTPRYLIKTRGQQVTLSCSPISGHRSVSWYQQTPGQGLQFLFEYFSETQRNKGNFPGRFSGRQFSNSRSEMNVSTLELGDSALYLCASSLSGRVGGTEAFFGQGTRLTVV.

The chain employs TRBV12-3 or TRBV12-4 and TRBJ2-7. The CDR3 sequence is 13 residues long. CDR3 sequence: CASSLSPGYEQYF.

The chain combines TRBV5-4 with TRBJ1-2; with no DNA, the TCRdb D assignment of TRBD1 cannot be verified. Germline V gene lookup returns CDR1 SGHNT and CDR2 YYREEE (reference sequence). The CDR3 is 15 amino acids. The CDR3 loop is CASSLPLGAGYGYTF.

The gene calls are TRBV5-1 and TRBJ2-1; the D gene TCRdb calls, TRBD1, cannot be checked with no DNA. Germline V gene data show CDR1 as SGHRS and CDR2 as YFSETQ. The CDR3 covers 14 residues. CDR3 sequence reads: CASSFGGPNNEQFF. Full variable domain (missing parts from reference TRBV5-1 and TRBJ2-1): KAGVTQTPRYLIKTRGQQVTLSCSPISGHRSVSWYQQTPGQGLQFLFEYFSETQRNKGNFPGRFSGRQFSNSRSEMNVSTLELGDSALYLCASSFGGPNNEQFFGPGTRLTVL.

V gene TRBV5-8 combines with J gene TRBJ2-2. Germline V gene data show CDR1 as SGHTS and CDR2 as YDEGEE. The CDR3 loop spans 14 amino acids. The CDR3 loop reads CASSLLPNTGELFF.

This sequence joins TRBV6-1 and TRBJ2-6; TCRdb outputs TRBD1, but without DNA this stays unchecked. This CDR3 has 15 amino acids. Germline CDR1 reads MNHNS; CDR2 reads SASEGT. The CDR3 is CASSPGGLGANVLTF.